The 3 T cell receptor beta chains given below trace back to one sample, sequenced in a study of neurological immune-mediated disorders. MiXCR, run by TCRdb on the 5' RACE reads, gives a single entry per CDR3 protein. The sample lists 25,000 to 30,000 distinct CDR3 sequences; approximately 15% were seen once. Time point reported: technical triplicate 3. Material for sequencing was CD4+ T cells from blood. The source of these receptors is a female donor with HTLV-1-associated myelopathy (HAM/TSP).

The V and J genes are TRBV5-1 and TRBJ2-7; 9 nucleotides match TRBD1. V shed 0 bases and J 7 bases; nucleotides not matched to a gene: 11. The CDR3 loop spans 16 amino acids. Germline V lookup: CDR1 SGHRS, CDR2 YFSETQ. CDR3 residues: CASSLGAGTGLPEQYF. CDR3 DNA: TGCGCCAGCAGCTTGGGGGCCGGGACAGGGCTGCCAGAGCAGTACTTC.

This clonotype was counted ten times or more. V is TRBV29-1 and J is TRBJ1-4; D is uncertain. The CDR3 has 13 amino acids. CDR1 is SQVTM, CDR2 ANQGSEA, per germline. The V gene lost 7 bases and the J gene lost 6 bases, with 15 bases spanning the gap. The DNA of the CDR3 is TGCAGCGCGGAAGACCAGAAGGATGAAAAACTGTTTTTT. It is translated as CSAEDQKDEKLFF.

This clonotype has ten or more counts. The gene calls are TRBV2 and TRBJ2-7; 9 nucleotides line up with TRBD1. J lost 7 bases, V lost 8 bases, and 9 bases had no gene match. In germline, CDR1 is SNHLY, CDR2 FYNNEI. The CDR3 is made up of 13 amino acids. The CDR3 loop reads CASRWTGDQEQYF. As DNA, the CDR3 is TGTGCCAGCCGGTGGACAGGGGATCAGGAGCAGTACTTC. Full variable domain (outside the CDR3, taken from reference TRBV2 and TRBJ2-7): EPEVTQTPSHQVTQMGQEVILRCVPISNHLYFYWYRQILGQKVEFLVSFYNNEISEKSEIFDDQFSVERPDGSNFTLKIRSTKLEDSAMYFCASRWTGDQEQYFGPGTRLTVT.